The 4 T cell receptor beta chains below come from one sample, sequenced in a study of blood T cell repertoires in COVID-19. Libraries were prepared by immunoSEQ multiplex PCR; TCRdb keeps only in-frame clonotypes and omits some of them. The sample contains a few hundred thousand clones, around four fifths of which appear only once. The specimen was peripheral blood. The receptors were gathered from a woman aged 45-65 years with active or convalescent COVID-19.

The rearrangement uses TRBV5-1 and TRBJ1-4; 9 bases are shared with TRBD1. The germline V gene encodes CDR1 SGHRS and CDR2 YFSETQ. V lost 4 bases and J lost 8; bases outside the gene matches: 6. The CDR3 runs 14 residues. The CDR3 region is CASSPGQGGEKLFF. The CDR3 region has the DNA TGCGCCAGCAGCCCGGGACAGGGCGGGGAAAAACTGTTTTTT.

This clone was recorded a few times. The chain couples TRBV6-1 to TRBJ2-7; TRBD2 agrees at 10 bases. Germline-derived CDR1 and CDR2 are MNHNS and SASEGT. The CDR3 has 17 amino acids. V gave up 0 bases and J gave up 2 bases; unmatched junction bases: 7. CDR3 sequence (DNA): TGTGCCAGCAGTGAAGCCTATGGGACTAGCGAGACCTACGAGCAGTACTTC. Translating it yields CASSEAYGTSETYEQYF.

This clone was counted only a few times. This rearrangement joins TRBV5-4 to TRBJ2-1; D perhaps matches TRBD2 (6 bases). This CDR3 is built from 13 residues. Germline V gene sequence: CDR1 SGHNT, CDR2 YYREEE (reference sequence). Deletions cut 8 bases from V and 8 bases from J, with 17 bases between. This chain's CDR3 is CASTLGGRDEQFF. As DNA, the CDR3 is TGTGCCAGTACACTGGGGGGAAGGGATGAGCAGTTCTTC.

The table lists this clone with a few counts. This chain joins TRBV5-1 and TRBJ2-5, with D possibly being TRBD2 (6 bases). The CDR3 sequence is 15 residues long. Trimming left V 1 base short and J 1 base short, with 11 bases between. CDR1 SGHRS and CDR2 YFSETQ come from the germline V gene. The CDR3 here is CASSLTPSAQETQYF. In nucleotides, the CDR3 is TGCGCCAGCAGCTTGACGCCTAGCGCCCAAGAGACCCAGTACTTC.